The 9 T cell receptor beta chains below all came from one sample that was sequenced in a study of long-term antiretroviral therapy in people with HIV (dated by TCRdb to between 2021 and 2024). Sequencing of the TRB variable region was done with the immunoSEQ hsTCRB v3.0 assay at survey level resolution. Sourced from immuneACCESS, this table was stored by TCRdb with only in-frame sequences that have V and J called. A share of the clones is absent; for the studies checked, an unresolved V gene accounts for under half, and the remainder has no known explanation. The sample data list 20,000 to 25,000 clones, and about 77% of these were observed just once. The biggest ten clones account for around 5% of the sample. Sequenced here: unsorted PBMCs, sampled 0.5 years after starting antiretroviral therapy. The receptors stem from a woman in her thirties or forties with HIV.

The chain joins TRBV5-1 to TRBJ2-1; TRBD1 matches at 8 bases. J lost 7 bases, V lost 3 bases, and 6 bases had no gene match. The CDR3 consists of 14 residues. From germline, CDR1 is SGHRS and CDR2 YFSETQ. CDR3 nucleotide sequence: TGCGCCAGCAGCTCCGGACAGGGTAAAAATGAGCAGTTCTTC. As protein: CASSSGQGKNEQFF.

V usage is TRBV5-4 and J usage is TRBJ2-3; 15 bases are shared with TRBD2. Trimming removed 4 bases from V and 5 bases from J; junction bases left unmatched: 8. The CDR3 sequence is 17 residues long. In germline, CDR1 is SGHNT, CDR2 YYREEE (reference sequence). For the CDR3, the DNA is TGTGCCAGCAGCACTAGGACTAGCGGGGGGGTAGTAGATACGCAGTATTTT. This translates into CASSTRTSGGVVDTQYF.

V usage is TRBV7-2 and J usage is TRBJ2-7; a weak D match, TRBD2 (7 bases). Trimming removed 1 base at V and 3 bases at J, with 13 bases between. The CDR3 is made up of 15 amino acids. CDR1 is SGHTA, CDR2 FQGNSA, per germline. In DNA form, the CDR3 reads TGTGCCAGCAGCTTAGGGGAGGGGGTGGACTACGAGCAGTACTTC. This translates into CASSLGEGVDYEQYF.

A word on this clone: At one end the junction does not follow the germline gene, possibly because of a read error. The V call is TRBV19, the J call TRBJ2-5; 8 bases agree with TRBD1. The CDR3 covers 11 residues. CDR1 and CDR2 from the germline V gene are LNHDA and SQIVND (reference sequence). The CDR3 reads CASSNPGQVHF. CDR3 nucleotide sequence: TGTGCCAGTAGTAATCCGGGACAGGTGCACTTC.

This chain uses TRBV14 with TRBJ1-2; D unresolved. V was clipped by 0 bases and J by 4 bases, with 12 bases between them. This CDR3 is built from 15 residues. Looked up from germline, CDR1 is SGHDN and CDR2 is FVKESK. CDR3 in amino acids: CASSQDMGNIYGYTF. The CDR3 DNA reads TGTGCCAGCAGCCAAGATATGGGCAACATCTATGGCTACACCTTC.

The rearrangement links TRBV4-1 to TRBJ2-3; 12 bases map to TRBD2. The V gene end was trimmed by 5 bases and the J gene end by 1 base; junction bases not matched to a gene: 7. The CDR3 spans 17 residues. Germline CDR1 reads MGHRA; CDR2 reads YSYEKL. Written as DNA, the CDR3 is TGCGCCAGCAGCTTGACTAGCGGGGGCCCTGGCACAGATACGCAGTATTTT. It codes for CASSLTSGGPGTDTQYF.

This sequence joins TRBV6-5 and TRBJ2-3; tentatively, D is TRBD1 or TRBD2 (5 bases each). V was clipped by 6 bases and J by 2 bases, with 6 bases between them. This CDR3 is 12 amino acids long. Germline loops: CDR1 MNHEY, CDR2 SVGAGI. The CDR3 sequence is CASRGTTDTQYF. DNA of the CDR3: TGTGCCAGCAGGGGGACCACAGATACGCAGTATTTT.

This sequence joins TRBV7-3 and TRBJ1-1; D ambiguous. The germline V gene encodes CDR1 SGHTA and CDR2 FQGTGA. V lost 11 bases, J lost 5 bases, and 21 bases lay in between. The CDR3 length is 14 residues. The CDR3 sequence is CASAPGDGYTEAFF. In nucleotides, the CDR3 is TGTGCCTCCGCCCCGGGTGATGGTTATACTGAAGCTTTCTTT.

CDR3 protein: CASSLGTGYNEQFF. DNA of the CDR3: TGTGCCAGCAGCTTGGGGACGGGATACAATGAGCAGTTCTTC. This sequence joins TRBV5-5 and TRBJ2-1; weak D call: TRBD2 (5 bases). V was trimmed by 0 bases and J by 4 bases, leaving 8 bases between them. CDR1 and CDR2 from the germline V gene are SGHKS and YYEKEE (reference sequence). The CDR3 loop spans 14 amino acids.